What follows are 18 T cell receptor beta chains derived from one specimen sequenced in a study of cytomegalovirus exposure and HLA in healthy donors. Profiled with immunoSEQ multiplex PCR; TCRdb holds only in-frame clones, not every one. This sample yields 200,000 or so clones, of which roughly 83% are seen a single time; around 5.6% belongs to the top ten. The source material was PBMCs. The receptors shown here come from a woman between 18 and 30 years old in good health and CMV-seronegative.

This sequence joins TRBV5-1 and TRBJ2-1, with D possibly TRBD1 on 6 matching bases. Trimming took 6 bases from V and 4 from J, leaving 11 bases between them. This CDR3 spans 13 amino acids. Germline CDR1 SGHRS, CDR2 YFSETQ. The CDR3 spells CASIGQTYNEQFF. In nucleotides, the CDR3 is TGCGCCAGCATTGGACAGACTTACAATGAGCAGTTCTTC.

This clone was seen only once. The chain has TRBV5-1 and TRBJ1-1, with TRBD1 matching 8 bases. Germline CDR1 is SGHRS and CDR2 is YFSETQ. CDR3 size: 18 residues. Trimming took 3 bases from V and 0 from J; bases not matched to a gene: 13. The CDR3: CASSSYPLGQAMNTEAFF. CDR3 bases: TGCGCCAGCAGCTCCTACCCCCTGGGACAGGCCATGAACACTGAAGCTTTCTTT.

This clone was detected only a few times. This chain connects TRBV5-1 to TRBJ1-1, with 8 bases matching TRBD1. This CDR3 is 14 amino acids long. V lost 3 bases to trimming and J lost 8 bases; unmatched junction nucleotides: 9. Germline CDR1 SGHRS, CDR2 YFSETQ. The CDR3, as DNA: TGCGCCAGCAGCTCCCGGACAGGGAGGAGGGAAGCTTTCTTT. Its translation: CASSSRTGRREAFF.

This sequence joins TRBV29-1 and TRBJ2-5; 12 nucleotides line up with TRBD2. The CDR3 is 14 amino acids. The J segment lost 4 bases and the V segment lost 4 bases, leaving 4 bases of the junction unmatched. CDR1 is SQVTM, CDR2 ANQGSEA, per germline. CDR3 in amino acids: CSVAWTSGAETQYF. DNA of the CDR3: TGCAGCGTTGCCTGGACTAGCGGGGCAGAGACCCAGTACTTC.

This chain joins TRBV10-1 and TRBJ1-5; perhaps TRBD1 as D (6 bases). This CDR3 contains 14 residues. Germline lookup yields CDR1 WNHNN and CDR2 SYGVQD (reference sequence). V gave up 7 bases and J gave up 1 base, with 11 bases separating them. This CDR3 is CASNQDRSNQPQHF. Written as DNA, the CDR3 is TGCGCCAGCAATCAAGACAGGAGCAATCAGCCCCAGCATTTT.

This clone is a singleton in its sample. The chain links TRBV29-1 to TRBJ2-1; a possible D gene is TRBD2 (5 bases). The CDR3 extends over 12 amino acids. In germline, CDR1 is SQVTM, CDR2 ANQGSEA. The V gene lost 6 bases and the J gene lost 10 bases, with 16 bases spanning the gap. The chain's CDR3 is CSVRDGLSEQFF. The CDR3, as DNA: TGCAGCGTGCGCGACGGACTGAGCGAGCAGTTCTTC.

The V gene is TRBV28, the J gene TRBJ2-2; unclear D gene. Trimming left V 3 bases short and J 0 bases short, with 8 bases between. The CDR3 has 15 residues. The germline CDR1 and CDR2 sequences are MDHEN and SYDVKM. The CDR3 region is CASSFAETNTGELFF. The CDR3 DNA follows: TGTGCCAGCAGTTTTGCGGAGACGAACACCGGGGAGCTGTTTTTT.

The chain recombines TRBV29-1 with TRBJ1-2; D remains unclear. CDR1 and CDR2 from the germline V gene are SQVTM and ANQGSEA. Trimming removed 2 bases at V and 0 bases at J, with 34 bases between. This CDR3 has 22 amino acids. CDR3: CSVEFQDVRGFFSGSANYGYTF. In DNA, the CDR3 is TGCAGCGTTGAATTCCAAGACGTCCGCGGCTTTTTTTCCGGGTCGGCTAACTATGGCTACACCTTC.

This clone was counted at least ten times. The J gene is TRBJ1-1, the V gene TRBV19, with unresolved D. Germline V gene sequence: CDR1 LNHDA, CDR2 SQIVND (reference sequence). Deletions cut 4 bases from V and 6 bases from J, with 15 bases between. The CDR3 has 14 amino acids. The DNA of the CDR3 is TGTGCCAGTAGTACACCCCGTACGTTCGCTGAAGCTTTCTTT. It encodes CASSTPRTFAEAFF.

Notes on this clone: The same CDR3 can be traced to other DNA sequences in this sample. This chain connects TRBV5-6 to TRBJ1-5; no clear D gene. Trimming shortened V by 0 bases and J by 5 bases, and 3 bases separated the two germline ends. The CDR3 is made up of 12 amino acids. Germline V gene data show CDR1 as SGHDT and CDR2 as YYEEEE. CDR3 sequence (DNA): TGTGCCAGCAGCTTGGGGGATCAGCCCCAGCATTTT. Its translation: CASSLGDQPQHF. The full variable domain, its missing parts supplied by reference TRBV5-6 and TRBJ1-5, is DAGVTQSPTHLIKTRGQQVTLRCSPKSGHDTVSWYQQALGQGPQFIFQYYEEEERQRGNFPDRFSGHQFPNYSSELNVNALLLGDSALYLCASSLGDQPQHFGDGTRLSIL.

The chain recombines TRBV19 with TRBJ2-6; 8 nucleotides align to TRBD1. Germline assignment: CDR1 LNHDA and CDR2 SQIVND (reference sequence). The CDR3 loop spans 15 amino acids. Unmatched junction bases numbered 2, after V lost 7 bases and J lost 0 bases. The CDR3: CASMTGASGANVLTF. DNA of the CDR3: TGTGCCAGTATGACAGGGGCCTCTGGGGCCAACGTCCTGACTTTC. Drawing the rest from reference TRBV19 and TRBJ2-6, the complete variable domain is DGGITQSPKYLFRKEGQNVTLSCEQNLNHDAMYWYRQDPGQGLRLIYYSQIVNDFQKGDIAEGYSVSREKKESFPLTVTSAQKNPTAFYLCASMTGASGANVLTFGAGSRLTVL.

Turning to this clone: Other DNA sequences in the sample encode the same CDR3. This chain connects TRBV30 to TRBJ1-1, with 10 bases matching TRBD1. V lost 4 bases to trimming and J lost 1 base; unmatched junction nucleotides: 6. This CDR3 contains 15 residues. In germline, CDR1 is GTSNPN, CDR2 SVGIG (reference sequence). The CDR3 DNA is TGTGCCTGGATCCCCGGGACAGGGGAGAACACTGAAGCTTTCTTT. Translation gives CAWIPGTGENTEAFF.

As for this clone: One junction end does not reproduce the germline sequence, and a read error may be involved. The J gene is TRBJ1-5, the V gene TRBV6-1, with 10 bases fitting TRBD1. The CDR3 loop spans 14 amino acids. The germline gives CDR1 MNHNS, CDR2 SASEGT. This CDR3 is CASRLTGGNQPQHF. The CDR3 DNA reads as TGTGCCAGCAGATTGACAGGGGGCAACCAGCCCCAGCATTTT.

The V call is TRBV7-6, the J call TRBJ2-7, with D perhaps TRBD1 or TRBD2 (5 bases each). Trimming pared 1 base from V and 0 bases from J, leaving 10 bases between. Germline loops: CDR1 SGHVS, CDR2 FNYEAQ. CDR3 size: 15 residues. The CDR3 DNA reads TGTGCCAGCAGCTTAGGTCCGGGGCCCTCCTACGAGCAGTACTTC. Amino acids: CASSLGPGPSYEQYF. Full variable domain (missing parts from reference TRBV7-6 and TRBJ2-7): GAGVSQSPRYKVTKRGQDVALRCDPISGHVSLYWYRQALGQGPEFLTYFNYEAQQDKSGLPNDRFSAERPEGSISTLTIQRTEQRDSAMYRCASSLGPGPSYEQYFGPGTRLTVT.

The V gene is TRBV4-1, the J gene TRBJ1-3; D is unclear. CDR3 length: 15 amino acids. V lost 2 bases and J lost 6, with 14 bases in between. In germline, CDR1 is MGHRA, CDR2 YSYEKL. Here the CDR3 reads CASSQPGRLENTIYF. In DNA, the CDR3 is TGCGCCAGCAGCCAACCTGGCCGGCTCGAAAACACCATATATTTT.

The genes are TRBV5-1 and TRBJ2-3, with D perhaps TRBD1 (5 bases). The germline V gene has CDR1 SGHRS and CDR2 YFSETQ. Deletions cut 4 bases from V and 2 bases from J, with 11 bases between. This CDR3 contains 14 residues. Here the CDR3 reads CASSLPTDTDTQYF. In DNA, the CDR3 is TGCGCCAGCAGCCTACCGACAGACACAGATACGCAGTATTTT.

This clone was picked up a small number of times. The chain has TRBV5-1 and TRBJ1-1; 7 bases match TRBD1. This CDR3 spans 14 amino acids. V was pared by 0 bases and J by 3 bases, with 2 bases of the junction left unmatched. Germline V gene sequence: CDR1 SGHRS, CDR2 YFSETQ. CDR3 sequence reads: CASSLAGGHTEAFF. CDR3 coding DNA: TGCGCCAGCAGCTTGGCAGGGGGGCACACTGAAGCTTTCTTT. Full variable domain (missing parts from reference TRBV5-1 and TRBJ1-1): KAGVTQTPRYLIKTRGQQVTLSCSPISGHRSVSWYQQTPGQGLQFLFEYFSETQRNKGNFPGRFSGRQFSNSRSEMNVSTLELGDSALYLCASSLAGGHTEAFFGQGTRLTVV.

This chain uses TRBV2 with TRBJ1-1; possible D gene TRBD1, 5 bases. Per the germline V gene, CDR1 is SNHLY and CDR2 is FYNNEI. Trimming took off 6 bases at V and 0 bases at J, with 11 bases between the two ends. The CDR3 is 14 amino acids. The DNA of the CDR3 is TGTGCCAGCAGGTCTCAGGGTCTGAACACTGAAGCTTTCTTT. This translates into CASRSQGLNTEAFF.